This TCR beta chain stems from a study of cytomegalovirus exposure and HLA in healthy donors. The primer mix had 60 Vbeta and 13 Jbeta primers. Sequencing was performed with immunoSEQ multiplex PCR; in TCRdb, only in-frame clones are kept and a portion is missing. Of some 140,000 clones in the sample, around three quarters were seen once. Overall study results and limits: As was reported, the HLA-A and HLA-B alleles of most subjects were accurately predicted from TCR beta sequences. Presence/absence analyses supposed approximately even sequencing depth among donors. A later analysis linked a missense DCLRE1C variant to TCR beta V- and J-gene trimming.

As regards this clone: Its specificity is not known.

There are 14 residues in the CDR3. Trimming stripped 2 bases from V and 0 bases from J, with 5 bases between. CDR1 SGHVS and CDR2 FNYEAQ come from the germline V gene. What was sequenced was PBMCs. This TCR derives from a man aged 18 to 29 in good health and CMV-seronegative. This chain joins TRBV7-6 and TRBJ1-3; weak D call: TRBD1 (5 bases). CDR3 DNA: TGTGCCAGCAGCTTAACAGGCTCTGGAAACACCATATATTTT. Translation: CASSLTGSGNTIYF.